These 2 T cell receptor beta chains came from one sample sequenced in a study of blood T cell repertoires in COVID-19 (dated by TCRdb to the early 2020s). The library came from the immunoSEQ multiplex PCR assay. Here the immuneACCESS table is served through TCRdb, limited to in-frame sequences with V and J called. Missing clones are a known gap in these copies; in checked studies unresolved V genes cover under half, and the rest lacks a known reason. Within this sample are roughly 380,000 clones, with about 88% of them counted one time only. The biggest ten clones account for roughly 1.5% of the sample. Sequenced input: peripheral blood. The source of these receptors is a woman between 35 and 50 years old with COVID-19, enrolled during active disease.

The rearrangement joins TRBV6-1 to TRBJ2-2, with TRBD2 identical over 7 bases. V trimming: 4 bases; J trimming: 1 base; junction bases outside the gene matches: 9. Germline values: CDR1 MNHNS, CDR2 SASEGT. This CDR3 has 17 amino acids. CDR3 DNA sequence: TGTGCCAGCAGTGCGTCCTCGGGGGGTGGGAACACCGGGGAGCTGTTTTTT. It is translated as CASSASSGGGNTGELFF.

The V gene is TRBV7-4, the J gene TRBJ2-3; 14 nucleotides line up with TRBD2. Germline loops: CDR1 SGHVT, CDR2 SQSDAQ. V was clipped by 4 bases and J by 4 bases; unmatched bases: 4. The CDR3 length is 16 residues. The CDR3 loop is CASSSGLAGAADTQYF. CDR3 coding DNA: TGTGCCAGCAGCTCGGGACTAGCGGGGGCGGCAGATACGCAGTATTTT.